These 3 T cell receptor beta chains were sequenced from one sample in a study of control samples from healthy donors and cancer patients. Some clones are missing from TCRdb's copy, which holds only in-frame ones; the method was immunoSEQ multiplex PCR. The table includes under 450,000 clones, 90% detected once. Material for sequencing was PBMCs. These receptors all stem from a man in his forties with head and neck cancer.

The chain joins TRBV14 to TRBJ1-3; D not resolved. Trimming shortened V by 4 bases and J by 0 bases, and 10 bases separated the two germline ends. Germline CDR1 is SGHDN and CDR2 is FVKESK. This CDR3 comprises 15 residues. CDR3 in DNA: TGTGCCAGCAGCCCATGGGAGAGCTCTGGAAACACCATATATTTT. This translates into CASSPWESSGNTIYF. The entire variable domain, with the rest obtained from reference TRBV14 and TRBJ1-3, is as follows: EAGVTQFPSHSVIEKGQTVTLRCDPISGHDNLYWYRRVMGKEIKFLLHFVKESKQDESGMPNNRFLAERTGGTYSTLKVQPAELEDSGVYFCASSPWESSGNTIYFGEGSWLTVV.

As concerns this clone: Possible read error: a much larger clone is one base away. The chain is built from TRBV28 and TRBJ2-2, with 7 bases lining up with TRBD1. The CDR3 loop spans 14 amino acids. Germline-derived CDR1 and CDR2 are MDHEN and SYDVKM. CDR3: CAGSQDRVTGELFF. The CDR3 bases are TGTGCCGGCAGCCAAGACAGGGTGACCGGGGAGCTGTTTTTT.

The rearrangement joins TRBV27 to TRBJ1-1, with D unresolved. This CDR3 is 13 amino acids long. CDR1 and CDR2 from the germline V gene are MNHEY and SMNVEV (reference sequence). V lost 2 bases and J lost 1, with 5 bases in between. CDR3 DNA sequence: TGTGCCAGCAGTTTACTAGAGAACACTGAAGCTTTCTTT. The encoded protein is CASSLLENTEAFF.